This is a list of T cell receptor beta chains from one sample in a study of blood T cell repertoires in COVID-19. Produced via immunoSEQ multiplex PCR; TCRdb's table is partial and in-frame only. This sample carries 70,000 or so clones, 70% to 85% of them seen once, and the ten largest clones take 35%. Sequenced: peripheral blood. These receptors were obtained from a woman in her 70s with acute or convalescent COVID-19. Both conserved end residues are part of each CDR3. The D gene is left open where the match is weak. Size values are once, few and many counts, or a class for expanded clones, and some rows have none.

NA	NA	TRBV15	TRBJ1-5	TGTGCCACCACGGACGGACTCAATCAGCCCCAGCATTTT	CATTDGLNQPQHF
few	NA	TRBV11-1	TRBJ2-5	TGTGCCAGCAGCTTCCCGGCGGGCGGGGAGACCCAGTACTTC	CASSFPAGGETQYF
NA	TRBD2	TRBV11-3	TRBJ2-1	TGTGCCAGCAGCCTTGGAAAGGGACTAGCGGGAGGGCGTCAGTTCTTC	CASSLGKGLAGGRQFF
NA	NA	TRBV5-6	TRBJ2-2	TGTGCCACTGAATACGGTGGGGGAGGACTCACCGGGGAGCTGTTTTTT	CATEYGGGGLTGELFF
NA	NA	TRBV5-1	TRBJ2-6	TGCGCCAGCAGCTCGGACAGTACATCTGGGGCCAACGTCCTGACTTTC	CASSSDSTSGANVLTF
NA	NA	TRBV27	TRBJ2-3	TGTGCCAGCAGTTTGGAGGGCCCCCCCACCCTTCCAGATACGCAGTATTTT	CASSLEGPPTLPDTQYF
NA	NA	TRBV7-9	TRBJ2-4	TGTGCCAGCAGCTTGAACAGCAAAAACATTCAGTACTTC	CASSLNSKNIQYF
NA	NA	TRBV5-1	TRBJ2-2	TGCGCCAGCAGCTTGGAGGGCAGGGTGGCCGGGGAGCTGTTTTTT	CASSLEGRVAGELFF
NA	NA	TRBV4-1	TRBJ1-3	TGCGCCAGCAGCCAAGATCCCCAGAACGGAAACACCATATATTTT	CASSQDPQNGNTIYF
once	NA	TRBV7-3	TRBJ1-1	TGTGCCAGCAGCCCGCAGGGTAGGACTGAAGCTTTCTTT	CASSPQGRTEAFF
NA	TRBD2	TRBV3-1/TRBV3-2	TRBJ2-7	TGTGCCAGCAGCCAAGAGCGCGGGGGGGCTTACGAGCAGTACTTC	CASSQERGGAYEQYF
NA	NA	TRBV27	TRBJ1-5	TGTGCCAGCAGTTTATCGGCAGGGGCTATTGGGCCCCAGCATTTT	CASSLSAGAIGPQHF
NA	NA	TRBV19	TRBJ1-2	TGTGCCAGTAGTCCAGGGGTTCCTAACTATGGCTACACCTTC	CASSPGVPNYGYTF
NA	TRBD2	TRBV15	TRBJ2-1	TGTGCCACCAGCAGCGAGGTGACTAGCGGGAGTAGGGATGAGCAGTTCTTC	CATSSEVTSGSRDEQFF
once	TRBD1	TRBV5-1	TRBJ1-6	TGCGCCAGCAGCCCCGGGGACAGGGTCTCACCCCTCCACTTT	CASSPGDRVSPLHF
NA	TRBD1	TRBV5-1	TRBJ1-1	TGCGCCAGCAGCTTGGGGACGCAGGGGGGAGAAGCTTTCTTT	CASSLGTQGGEAFF
NA	NA	TRBV6-6	TRBJ2-5	TGTGCCAGCACCTTCTCCGGGACACGAGAGACCCAGTACTTC	CASTFSGTRETQYF
once	NA	TRBV7-2	TRBJ1-4	TGTGCCAGCAGCCCGGGGGGGGCTGAAAAACTGTTTTTT	CASSPGGAEKLFF
few	NA	TRBV9	TRBJ1-2	TGTGCCAGCAGCGTCTCTAAACAGGGATGGCATGGCTACACCTTC	CASSVSKQGWHGYTF
NA	TRBD1	TRBV4-2	TRBJ2-7	TGTGCCAGCAGCCATCGGGACAGGGGTAACGAGCAGTACTTC	CASSHRDRGNEQYF
NA	NA	TRBV5-1	TRBJ1-6	TGCGCCAGCAGCTTGGCCCTAGCAGGAACGATCTCCTATAATTCACCCCTCCACTTT	CASSLALAGTISYNSPLHF
NA	NA	TRBV6-2/TRBV6-3	TRBJ2-3	TGTGCCAGCAGTTACGGGCAGGGCCACACAGATACGCAGTATTTT	CASSYGQGHTDTQYF
NA	NA	TRBV5-1	TRBJ1-1	TGCGCCAGCAGCCCTGGGAGGAGGGAAGGGACGAACACTGAAGCTTTCTTT	CASSPGRREGTNTEAFF
once	NA	TRBV6-5	TRBJ1-6	TGTGCCAGCAGTTCCTCGGACAGTTCGGCGCGCCTCCACTTT	CASSSSDSSARLHF
NA	NA	TRBV19	TRBJ2-7	TGTGCCAGTAGTACCCGCCCGACAGGAATCCGCTCCTACGAGCAGTACTTC	CASSTRPTGIRSYEQYF
NA	TRBD2	TRBV7-2	TRBJ2-1	TGTGCCAGCAGCTTAATAGCGGGAGTAAACAATGAGCAGTTCTTC	CASSLIAGVNNEQFF
NA	TRBD2	TRBV27	TRBJ2-5	TGTGCCAGCAGTCCTAGCGGGAGAGAGACCCAGTACTTC	CASSPSGRETQYF
NA	TRBD1	TRBV12-3/TRBV12-4	TRBJ2-7	TGTGCCAGCAGTCTAGGGGACAGGCAGTACTTC	CASSLGDRQYF
NA	TRBD1	TRBV7-8	TRBJ2-5	TGTGCCAGCAGCTTGGGGACAGGGGGCGGGCAAGAGACCCAGTACTTC	CASSLGTGGGQETQYF
NA	NA	TRBV6-5	TRBJ1-2	TGTGCCAGCACCCCCTCGGGGAACTATGGCTACACCTTC	CASTPSGNYGYTF
many	NA	TRBV19	TRBJ1-5	TGTGCCAGTAGTATTTCTGGCGGCTCAAAGCCCCAGCATTTT	CASSISGGSKPQHF
NA	NA	TRBV6-6	TRBJ1-1	TGTGCCAGCAGTCCCCCCGGGACACCTAACACTGAAGCTTTCTTT	CASSPPGTPNTEAFF
NA	NA	TRBV29-1	TRBJ1-1	TGCAGCGGATGGCGACAAACAAACACTGAAGCTTTCTTT	CSGWRQTNTEAFF
NA	NA	TRBV5-4	TRBJ1-2	TGTGCCAGCAGCTTGGGGGTTGGGGGCGGCTACACCTTC	CASSLGVGGGYTF
NA	NA	TRBV11-2	TRBJ1-1	TGTGCCAGCAGCTTAGTTTTAGGGAGGCCCACTGAAGCTTTCTTT	CASSLVLGRPTEAFF
NA	NA	TRBV28	TRBJ1-6	TGTGCCAGCAGCGCCCCCCCCAGAAATTCACCCCTCCACTTT	CASSAPPRNSPLHF
NA	TRBD1	TRBV29-1	TRBJ1-5	TGCAGCGTTGCTGGGACAGACAATCAGCCCCAGCATTTT	CSVAGTDNQPQHF
NA	TRBD1	TRBV9	TRBJ2-3	TGTGCCAGCAGCCCGGAAGACAGGGGTGGAGATACGCAGTATTTT	CASSPEDRGGDTQYF
NA	NA	TRBV19	TRBJ2-5	TGTGCCAGTAGTATCGCAGGGATGGGGGAGACCCAGTACTTC	CASSIAGMGETQYF
NA	NA	TRBV6-6	TRBJ2-1	TGTGCCAGCAGCCAGCAGGGGACTGAGCAGTTCTTC	CASSQQGTEQFF
NA	NA	TRBV7-9	TRBJ2-7	TGTGCCAGCAGCTTAACACCAAACCGAAACGAGCAGTACTTC	CASSLTPNRNEQYF
NA	NA	TRBV11-2	TRBJ2-7	TGTGCCAGCAGCTTAGTCCCCCCTACTAAACCCGGGGGGCAGTACTTC	CASSLVPPTKPGGQYF
NA	NA	TRBV7-2	TRBJ2-5	TGTGCCAGCATCGCCCGGCGGGGCCTCGGAGAGACCCAGTACTTC	CASIARRGLGETQYF
once	NA	TRBV15	TRBJ1-2	TGTGCCACCAGCAGAGATGGGAGGGGCCTTGACTTGGGCTACACCTTC	CATSRDGRGLDLGYTF
NA	TRBD1	TRBV19	TRBJ1-1	TGTGCCAGTAGTCTTCCATTGAGGACAGGGATGAACACTGAAGCTTTCTTT	CASSLPLRTGMNTEAFF
NA	NA	TRBV6-2/TRBV6-3	TRBJ2-7	TGTGCCAGCAGTTTTTCTCTAGGGGGCTACGAGCAGTACTTC	CASSFSLGGYEQYF
NA	NA	TRBV3-1/TRBV3-2	TRBJ1-3	TGTGCCAGCAGCCCTGGATTCAGTAGACTTAACTCTGGAAACACCATATATTTT	CASSPGFSRLNSGNTIYF
few	NA	TRBV27	TRBJ1-1	TGTGCCAGCAGTTCCCCCCGGGATCCCGTTAAGGCTTTCTTT	CASSSPRDPVKAFF
NA	TRBD1	TRBV4-1	TRBJ1-3	TGCGCCAGCAGCCACACCCAGGGGGACACCATATATTTT	CASSHTQGDTIYF
NA	TRBD1	TRBV25-1	TRBJ1-4	TGTGCCAGCAGTGAATCCATACAGGGGGCGGTAAGCGAAAAACTGTTTTTT	CASSESIQGAVSEKLFF